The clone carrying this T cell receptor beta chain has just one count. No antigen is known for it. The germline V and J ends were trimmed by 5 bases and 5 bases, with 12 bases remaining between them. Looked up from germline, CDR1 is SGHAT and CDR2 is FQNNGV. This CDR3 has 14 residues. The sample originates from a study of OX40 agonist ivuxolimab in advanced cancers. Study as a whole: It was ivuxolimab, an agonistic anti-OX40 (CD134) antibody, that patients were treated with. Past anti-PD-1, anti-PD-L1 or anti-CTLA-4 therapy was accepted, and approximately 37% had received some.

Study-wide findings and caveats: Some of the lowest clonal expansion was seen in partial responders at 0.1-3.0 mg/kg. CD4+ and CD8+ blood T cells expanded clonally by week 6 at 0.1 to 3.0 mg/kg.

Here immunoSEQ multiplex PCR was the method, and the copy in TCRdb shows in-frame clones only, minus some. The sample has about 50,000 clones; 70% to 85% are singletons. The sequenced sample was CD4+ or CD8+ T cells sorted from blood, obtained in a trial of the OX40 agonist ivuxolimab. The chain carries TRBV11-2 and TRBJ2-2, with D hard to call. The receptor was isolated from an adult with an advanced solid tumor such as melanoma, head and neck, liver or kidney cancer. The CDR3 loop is CASSTPSRTGELFF. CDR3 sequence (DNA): TGTGCCAGCAGCACTCCCTCTAGGACCGGGGAGCTGTTTTTT.